This TCR beta chain was documented in a study of cytomegalovirus exposure and HLA in healthy donors. Notes on this clone: The antigen is undetermined.

The PCR employed 60 Vbeta primers together with 13 Jbeta primers. Profiled with immunoSEQ multiplex PCR; TCRdb holds only in-frame clones, not every one. Here the sample spans 150,000 to 200,000 clones, approximately 81% being singletons. This CDR3 spans 13 amino acids. V was cut by 10 bases and J by 5 bases, with 17 bases left in between. Germline CDR1 and CDR2: LNHDA and SQIVND (reference sequence). Study results and caveats: Clonal expansion, a later analysis showed, was greater in HLA-associated TCR beta chains than in equally common others.

The TCR originated in a boy aged 2 to 10 in good health and CMV-seronegative. J is TRBJ2-5 and V is TRBV19, with D perhaps matching TRBD1 (7 bases). Source material: PBMCs. CDR3 loop: CATGGQRSETQYF. CDR3 in DNA: TGTGCCACCGGGGGACAGCGCTCGGAGACCCAGTACTTC.